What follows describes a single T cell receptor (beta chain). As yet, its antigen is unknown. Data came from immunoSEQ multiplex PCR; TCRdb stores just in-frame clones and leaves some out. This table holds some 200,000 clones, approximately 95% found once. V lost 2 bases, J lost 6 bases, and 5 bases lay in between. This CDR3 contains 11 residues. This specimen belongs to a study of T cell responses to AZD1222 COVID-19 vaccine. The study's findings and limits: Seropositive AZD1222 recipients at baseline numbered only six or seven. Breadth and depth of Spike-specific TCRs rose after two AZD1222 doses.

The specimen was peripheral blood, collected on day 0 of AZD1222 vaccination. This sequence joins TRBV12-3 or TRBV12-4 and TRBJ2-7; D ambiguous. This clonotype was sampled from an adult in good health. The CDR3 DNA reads TGTGCCAGCAGTTTATCGCTCGAGCAGTACTTC. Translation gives CASSLSLEQYF.